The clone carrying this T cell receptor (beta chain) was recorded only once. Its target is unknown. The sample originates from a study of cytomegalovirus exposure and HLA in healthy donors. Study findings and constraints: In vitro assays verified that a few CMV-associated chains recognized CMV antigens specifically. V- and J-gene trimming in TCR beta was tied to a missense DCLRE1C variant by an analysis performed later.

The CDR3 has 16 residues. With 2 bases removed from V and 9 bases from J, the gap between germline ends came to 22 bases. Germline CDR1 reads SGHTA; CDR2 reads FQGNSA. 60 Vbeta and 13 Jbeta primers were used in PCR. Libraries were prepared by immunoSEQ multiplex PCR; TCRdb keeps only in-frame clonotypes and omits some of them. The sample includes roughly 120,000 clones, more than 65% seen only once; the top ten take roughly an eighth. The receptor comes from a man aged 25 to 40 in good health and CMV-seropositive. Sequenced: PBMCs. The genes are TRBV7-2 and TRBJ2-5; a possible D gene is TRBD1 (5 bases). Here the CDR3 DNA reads TGTGCCAGCAGCTTAAGGCCCCCCCCGGGCGCCAGGGCCCAGTACTTC. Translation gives CASSLRPPPGARAQYF. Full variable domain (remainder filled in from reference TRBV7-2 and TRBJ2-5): GAGVSQSPSNKVTEKGKDVELRCDPISGHTALYWYRQSLGQGLEFLIYFQGNSAPDKSGLPSDRFSAERTGGSVSTLTIQRTQQEDSAVYLCASSLRPPPGARAQYFGPGTRLLVL.